The 14 T cell receptor beta chains below come from one sample, sequenced in a study of CD8 T cells in ankylosing spondylitis. Using its own MiXCR run on the 5' RACE reads, TCRdb lists one record per CDR3 protein. The repertoire consists of 200,000 to 300,000 distinct CDR3 sequences, with roughly 32% occurring once and the leading ten covering 4% to 5%. Sequenced material: blood, either unsorted or a sorted T cell fraction (not recorded which). These TCRs come from a male donor with ankylosing spondylitis or in good health (not recorded which).

In DNA form, the CDR3 reads TGTGCCAGCAGTATCCGGGACAGCACAGATACGCAGTATTTT. This sequence encodes CASSIRDSTDTQYF. J is TRBJ2-3 and V is TRBV27; TRBD1 or TRBD2 may be the D gene (5 bases each). The CDR3 contains 14 residues. Looked up from germline, CDR1 is MNHEY and CDR2 is SMNVEV (reference sequence). Trimming took 5 bases from V and 0 from J, leaving 9 bases between them.

This clonotype was observed a few times. The chain recombines TRBV12-3 or TRBV12-4 with TRBJ2-7, with D tentatively TRBD1 or TRBD2 (5 bases each). V lost 4 bases and J 5 bases, leaving 18 bases between the germline ends. The CDR3 has 15 amino acids. The CDR3 loop reads CASSSRRGTGHEQYF. The CDR3 DNA sequence: TGTGCCAGCAGTTCTCGACGGGGCACAGGCCACGAGCAGTACTTC.

The chain carries TRBV4-2 and TRBJ2-1, with 9 bases lining up with TRBD2. V was pared by 9 bases and J by 3 bases, with 6 bases of the junction left unmatched. This CDR3 comprises 14 residues. Germline CDR1 is LGHNA and CDR2 is YNFKEQ. This CDR3 reads CASHNSGGYNEQFF. Here the CDR3 DNA reads TGTGCCAGTCATAATAGCGGGGGCTACAATGAGCAGTTCTTC.

The rearrangement uses TRBV20-1 and TRBJ2-1; 8 positions match TRBD1. The CDR3 runs 16 residues. V gave up 0 bases and J gave up 2 bases; unmatched junction bases: 6. Looked up from germline, CDR1 is DFQATT and CDR2 is SNEGSKA (reference sequence). Here the CDR3 reads CSAREETGVAYNEQFF. CDR3 bases: TGCAGTGCTAGAGAGGAGACAGGGGTCGCCTACAATGAGCAGTTCTTC.

The genes are TRBV5-5 and TRBJ2-7; 9 bases match TRBD1. Germline V gives CDR1 SGHKS, CDR2 YYEKEE (reference sequence). The J segment lost 2 bases and the V segment lost 4 bases, leaving 7 bases of the junction unmatched. The CDR3 consists of 15 residues. The CDR3 loop is CASSTIGTGPYEQYF. CDR3 nucleotide sequence: TGTGCCAGCAGCACCATTGGGACAGGGCCCTACGAGCAGTACTTC.

There are a few counts of this clonotype. The chain links TRBV20-1 to TRBJ2-7; 10 positions match TRBD2. Unmatched junction bases numbered 9, after V lost 0 bases and J lost 7 bases. The CDR3 extends over 15 amino acids. CDR1 DFQATT and CDR2 SNEGSKA come from the germline V gene (reference sequence). The CDR3 region has the DNA TGCAGTGCTAGAGATCCCAGCGGGGGGGCTCGAGAGCAGTACTTC. This codes for CSARDPSGGAREQYF.

This chain connects TRBV15 to TRBJ2-3; the D gene is possibly TRBD2 (5 bases). CDR1 is LNHNV and CDR2 is YYDKDF in the germline V gene (reference sequence). V gave up 0 bases and J gave up 2 bases, with 12 bases separating them. This CDR3 region has 16 residues. CDR3 amino acids: CATSRDRAEHTDTQYF. CDR3 nucleotide sequence: TGTGCCACCAGCAGAGATCGAGCGGAGCACACAGATACGCAGTATTTT.

The V call is TRBV28, the J call TRBJ2-7; TRBD2 might be the D (5 bases). The V gene's germline CDR1 is MDHEN and CDR2 SYDVKM. The CDR3 loop spans 16 amino acids. Trimming left V 4 bases short and J 7 bases short, with 23 bases between. The CDR3 spells CASSSYWRSGSLEQYF. The CDR3 DNA is TGTGCCAGCAGTTCCTATTGGCGCAGCGGTTCGCTTGAGCAGTACTTC. The full variable domain, completed using reference TRBV28 and TRBJ2-7, is DVKVTQSSRYLVKRTGEKVFLECVQDMDHENMFWYRQDPGLGLRLIYFSYDVKMKEKGDIPEGYSVSREKKERFSLILESASTNQTSMYLCASSSYWRSGSLEQYFGPGTRLTVT.

The chain couples TRBV12-3 or TRBV12-4 to TRBJ2-2; D uncertain. The CDR3 loop spans 11 amino acids. Trimming pared 5 bases from V and 8 bases from J, leaving 6 bases between. This chain's CDR3 is CASSGYGELFF. The CDR3 DNA reads as TGTGCCAGCAGTGGCTATGGGGAGCTGTTTTTT.

The chain is built from TRBV20-1 and TRBJ2-7; 9 nucleotides agree with TRBD1. J lost 3 bases, V lost 7 bases, and 7 bases had no gene match. Per the germline V gene, CDR1 is DFQATT and CDR2 is SNEGSKA (reference sequence). The CDR3 extends over 13 amino acids. CDR3 sequence: CSGVGTGLYEQYF. As DNA, the CDR3 is TGCAGTGGGGTCGGGACAGGGCTCTACGAGCAGTACTTC.

V is TRBV12-3 or TRBV12-4 and J is TRBJ1-2; D is perhaps TRBD1 (5 bases). Trimming left V 6 bases short and J 5 bases short, with 19 bases between. The CDR3 extends over 15 amino acids. CDR3 in amino acids: CASRDGQGGLYGYTF. CDR3 nucleotides: TGTGCCAGCAGAGATGGACAAGGAGGACTATATGGCTACACCTTC.

J is TRBJ2-7 and V is TRBV10-2; D possibly corresponds to TRBD1 (5 bases). Germline V gene lookup returns CDR1 WSHSY and CDR2 SAAADI. CDR3 length: 13 residues. The germline V and J ends were trimmed by 5 bases and 2 bases, with 10 bases remaining between them. The CDR3 sequence: CASSLQDTYEQYF. CDR3 sequence (DNA): TGCGCCAGCAGTCTACAGGATACCTACGAGCAGTACTTC.

This clonotype has only a few counts. The chain employs TRBV7-2 and TRBJ2-7; 7 positions agree with TRBD2. Unmatched junction bases numbered 8, after V lost 5 bases and J lost 4 bases. This CDR3 region has 14 residues. Germline assignment: CDR1 SGHTA and CDR2 FQGNSA. This chain's CDR3 is CASSPTSFGYEQYF. The CDR3 DNA reads TGTGCCAGCAGCCCGACTAGCTTTGGGTACGAGCAGTACTTC.

The chain couples TRBV27 to TRBJ2-7, with TRBD1 matching over 7 bases. The CDR3 length is 16 residues. J was trimmed by 5 bases and V by 5 bases; bases with no gene match: 15. CDR1 and CDR2 from the germline V gene are MNHEY and SMNVEV (reference sequence). CDR3 sequence: CASSGTSTGYGNEQYF. The CDR3 DNA is TGTGCCAGCAGTGGGACCTCGACAGGGTATGGTAACGAGCAGTACTTC.